The 5 T cell receptor beta chains below come from one sample, sequenced in a study of shared clonotypes between healthy human individuals. Here immunoSEQ multiplex PCR was the method, and the copy in TCRdb shows in-frame clones only, minus some. The sample yields millions of clones, roughly 96% seen once. Material for sequencing was naive CD4+ T cells sorted from blood. Specified subset: CD45RA+ positively selected. These receptors all stem from a man aged 18 to 35 in good health.

The chain is built from TRBV6-6 and TRBJ2-7; 9 nucleotides agree with TRBD2. CDR3 length equals 16 residues. J was trimmed by 2 bases and V by 2 bases; bases with no gene match: 7. From germline, CDR1 is MNHNY and CDR2 SVGAGI (reference sequence). The CDR3 DNA reads as TGTGCCAGCAGTTACCCAACTTCTAGCGGGGCCTACGAGCAGTACTTC. Protein product: CASSYPTSSGAYEQYF.

The V and J genes are TRBV7-9 and TRBJ1-1; no definite D call. This CDR3 comprises 14 residues. CDR1 SEHNR and CDR2 FQNEAQ come from the germline V gene (reference sequence). V gave up 4 bases and J gave up 4 bases, with 13 bases separating them. The CDR3 loop is CASSSEGQATEAFF. The CDR3 DNA sequence: TGTGCCAGCAGCTCCGAAGGTCAGGCCACTGAAGCTTTCTTT.

This chain uses TRBV4-3 with TRBJ2-2; 8 nucleotides align to TRBD2. Trimming took 1 base from V and 2 from J; bases not matched to a gene: 6. Per germline, CDR1 LGHNA and CDR2 YSLEER. The CDR3 covers 17 residues. The CDR3 is CASSQVVLAANTGELFF. CDR3 in DNA: TGCGCCAGCAGCCAAGTTGTACTAGCGGCTAACACCGGGGAGCTGTTTTTT.

The V call is TRBV30, the J call TRBJ2-7; D is undetermined. The germline V and J ends were trimmed by 1 base and 3 bases, with 7 bases remaining between them. Per the germline V gene, CDR1 is GTSNPN and CDR2 is SVGIG (reference sequence). The CDR3 loop spans 12 amino acids. CDR3 bases: TGTGCCTGGAGTGGGCAACACTACGAGCAGTACTTC. It yields the protein CAWSGQHYEQYF.

This chain joins TRBV5-6 and TRBJ2-7, with TRBD1 matching over 10 bases. J was trimmed by 3 bases and V by 4 bases; bases with no gene match: 7. The CDR3 covers 15 residues. Germline V gene sequence: CDR1 SGHDT, CDR2 YYEEEE. Written as DNA, the CDR3 is TGTGCCAGCAGCGAAGACCGGGACAGGGGCTACGAGCAGTACTTC. Translation gives CASSEDRDRGYEQYF. Full variable domain (remainder filled in from reference TRBV5-6 and TRBJ2-7): DAGVTQSPTHLIKTRGQQVTLRCSPKSGHDTVSWYQQALGQGPQFIFQYYEEEERQRGNFPDRFSGHQFPNYSSELNVNALLLGDSALYLCASSEDRDRGYEQYFGPGTRLTVT.